This TCR beta chain was found in a study of vaccination and CD4 T cells after COVID-19. Study in general: For each participant, vaccination comprised two doses of either the BNT162b2 or the mRNA-1273 vaccine. Study-wide points: The study found median SARS-CoV-2-reactive clonotypes rising from approximately 21 to 40, not significantly.

The treatment is: 10-day PBMC culture with coronavirus spike peptide pools or control peptides (ViraFEST assay). Of note for this clonotype: Antigen: not known.

The germline V gene encodes CDR1 MRHNA and CDR2 SNTAGT. The V end was cut by 4 bases, the J end by 5 bases, with 15 bases between. There are 15 residues in the CDR3. CD4+ T cells that had been cultured provided DNA sequenced with the Oncomine TCR Beta short-read assay. After culture, CD4+ T cells served as the source for genomic DNA extraction. One entry per CDR3 protein, called by TCRdb with MiXCR from the PCR reads. The sample contains about 15,000 distinct CDR3 sequences, roughly 50% of which appear only once. This chain joins TRBV6-4 and TRBJ2-1; possible D gene TRBD2, 5 bases. This specimen was CD4+ T cells from blood, cultured in vitro, taken before SARS-CoV-2 vaccination. This receptor was taken from a human donor who had recovered from COVID-19. The CDR3 loop reads CASSVERHFNNEQFF. The CDR3 DNA is TGTGCCAGCAGTGTCGAGCGGCACTTTAACAATGAGCAGTTCTTC.